The rows below give T cell receptor beta chains drawn from one sample of a study of T cell responses to AZD1222 COVID-19 vaccine. Sequenced by immunoSEQ multiplex PCR; TCRdb stores in-frame clones only, minus some. The sample shows about 99,000 clones, about 90% of them seen only once. Sequenced here: peripheral blood, sampled on day 0 of AZD1222 vaccination. All receptors derive from an adult in good health. CDR3s leave out the opening cysteine and the closing phenylalanine or tryptophan.

j_call,v_call,cdr3_aa
TRBJ1-5,TRBV27,ASSFGGTASISPQH
TRBJ2-5,TRBV5-1,ASSRYQETQY
TRBJ1-5,TRBV4-1,ASSLGSGRSNQPQH
TRBJ2-7,TRBV2,ATSIYRQEFFPPTLGEQY
TRBJ2-5,TRBV2,ASRTGFQETQY
TRBJ1-3,TRBV30,AWSVVVANTIY
TRBJ2-7,TRBV28,ASSLGGGYEQY
TRBJ1-6,TRBV19,ASSIRGDNSPLH
TRBJ2-3,TRBV9,ASSKRSSTDTQY
TRBJ2-7,TRBV28,ASSPQALLSVYEQY
TRBJ1-5,TRBV5-8,ASSVRDGANQPQH
TRBJ2-2,TRBV3-1/TRBV3-2,ASSPGAGELF
TRBJ2-7,TRBV29-1,SVETRGNSYEQY
TRBJ2-7,TRBV21-1,ASSKGVRGAYEQY
TRBJ1-4,TRBV21-1,ASSKGGLTPATNEKLF
TRBJ2-2,TRBV10-1,ASTACGAGTGELF
TRBJ2-7,TRBV6-5,ASSYSRGGSPYEQY
TRBJ2-3,TRBV21-1,ASTETNTPTDTQY
TRBJ2-1,TRBV4-2,ASSQVPQNEQF
TRBJ1-1,TRBV3-1/TRBV3-2,ASSSKGTAEAF
TRBJ2-1,TRBV19,ASSGGGINEQF
TRBJ1-5,TRBV30,AWSEETGYNQPQH
TRBJ2-7,TRBV29-1,SVSAVGSYEQY
TRBJ2-1,TRBV7-9,ASSLAWSSYNEQF
TRBJ2-3,TRBV28,ASLRGEDTQY
TRBJ1-1,TRBV14,ASSRTGGFTEAF
TRBJ1-2,TRBV5-6,ASSSPLGTGAIGYGYT
TRBJ2-3,TRBV4-2,ASSQGFGLAGDTDTQY
TRBJ2-7,TRBV7-8,ASSLVAQNYEQY
TRBJ2-7,TRBV5-4,ASSLIGQGAYEQY
TRBJ1-2,TRBV20-1,SARMDTEI
TRBJ2-1,TRBV4-1,ASSQDDRAYNEQF
TRBJ1-1,TRBV30,AWRLGLHTEAF
TRBJ2-1,TRBV7-2,ASSLDPGPVEQF
TRBJ2-7,TRBV19,ASSIRGSGSYEQY
TRBJ2-7,TRBV6-5,ASRTTQGYNYEQY
TRBJ2-1,TRBV6-5,ASSRGAHTYNEQF
TRBJ1-5,TRBV18,ASSLKYSNQPQH
TRBJ2-3,TRBV4-2,ASSQDPGYTDTQY
TRBJ1-2,TRBV29-1,SVEGRGLGYGYT
TRBJ1-1,TRBV5-6,ASSLGAAAF
TRBJ1-6,TRBV7-8,ASSLSGSSYNSPLH
TRBJ2-3,TRBV6-5,ASKPLGPTDTQY